Listed below are T cell receptor beta chains from one sample, sequenced in a study of tumor and adjacent non-tumor tissue in lung cancer. Via MiXCR, TCRdb re-called the multiplex PCR reads, giving one row per CDR3 protein. The data hold approximately 150,000 distinct CDR3 sequences, with approximately 66% observed a single time. Material: lung tumor tissue. Receptors were obtained from a man in his fifties or sixties with small cell lung cancer. The CDR3 runs from the conserved cysteine through the conserved F or W. The D gene is left open where the match is weak. Size values are once, few and many counts, or a class for expanded clones, and some rows have none.

j_gene,abundance,d_gene,v_gene,CDR3aa,CDR3nt
TRBJ2-1,-,TRBD2,TRBV20-1,CSARGTSERFEQFF,TGCAGTGCTAGGGGGACTAGCGAGAGATTTGAGCAGTTCTTC
TRBJ2-3,few,-,TRBV20-1,CSAYDRSGRGTQYF,TGCAGTGCTTACGACAGATCGGGGCGCGGTACGCAGTATTTT
TRBJ2-4,-,-,TRBV5-6,CASSVSGYSAKNIQYF,TGTGCCAGCAGCGTTAGCGGATATTCAGCCAAAAACATTCAGTACTTC
TRBJ1-2,-,-,TRBV6-1,CASSLLGDGGYGCTF,TGTGCCAGCAGCTTGCTGGGAGATGGGGGCTATGGCTGCACCTTC
TRBJ2-7,-,TRBD2,TRBV4-1,CASSTKGLAELRSSYEQYF,TGCGCCAGCAGCACAAAGGGACTAGCTGAATTGAGGAGCTCCTACGAGCAGTACTTC
TRBJ1-5,many,TRBD1,TRBV6-2/TRBV6-3,CASSLTGGQPQHF,TGTGCCAGCAGTTTGACAGGGGGACAGCCCCAGCATTTT
TRBJ1-1,-,-,TRBV4-2,CASTPRDKTEAFF,TGTGCAAGCACCCCCAGGGACAAAACTGAAGCTTTCTTT
TRBJ2-1,-,TRBD2,TRBV11-2,CVISPGLAGGNGQFF,TGTGTCATCAGCCCAGGACTAGCGGGAGGGAATGGGCAGTTCTTC
TRBJ2-2,many,-,TRBV11-3,CASSLRGRDTGELFF,TGTGCCAGCAGCTTAAGGGGTCGAGACACCGGGGAGCTGTTTTTT
TRBJ1-4,-,TRBD1,TRBV6-1,CTSSEYRHRGLGEKLFF,TGTACCAGCAGTGAATATCGACACAGGGGGCTTGGTGAAAAACTGTTTTTT
TRBJ2-1,many,-,TRBV11-1,CASSPPGQGLNEQFF,TGTGCCAGCAGCCCCCCCGGCCAGGGGTTGAATGAGCAGTTCTTC
TRBJ2-2,many,-,TRBV29-1,CSVVGEGVGTGELFF,TGCAGCGTTGTAGGAGAGGGGGTCGGTACCGGGGAGCTGTTTTTT
TRBJ2-6,-,TRBD1,TRBV6-1,CVSSIPGQALSGANVLTF,TGTGTCAGCAGCATTCCGGGACAGGCGCTGAGCGGGGCCAACGTCCTGACTTTC
TRBJ2-2,-,-,TRBV12-3/TRBV12-4,CASSPRLAWGTRRSGELFF,TGTGCCAGCAGTCCTCGGCTAGCGTGGGGGACCCGTCGGTCCGGGGAGCTGTTTTTT
TRBJ2-7,many,-,TRBV29-1,CSVLSYEQYF,TGCAGCGTCCTGTCTTACGAGCAGTACTTC
TRBJ2-6,-,-,TRBV4-1,CASSPRGAAGANILTF,TGCGCCAGCAGCCCAAGAGGGGCCGCTGGGGCCAACATCCTGACTTTC
TRBJ1-1,many,-,TRBV4-1,CASSQDTGNTEAFF,TGCGCCAGCAGCCAAGATACGGGGAACACTGAAGCTTTCTTT
TRBJ2-2,-,-,TRBV20-1,CSARNRRGANTGELFF,TGCAGTGCTAGAAATAGGCGGGGCGCGAACACCGGGGAGCTGTTTTTT
TRBJ2-5,few,-,TRBV24-1,CATSDSRRETQYF,TGTGCCACCAGTGATTCACGTAGGGAGACCCAGTACTTC
TRBJ1-4,-,-,TRBV6-6,CASSSIGGAPNEKLFF,TGTGCCAGCAGTTCGATAGGGGGTGCACCTAATGAAAAACTGTTTTTT
TRBJ2-5,once,-,TRBV20-1,CSAPDRTGVGETQYF,TGCAGTGCACCCGACAGGACGGGCGTAGGAGAGACCCAGTACTTT
TRBJ2-3,many,-,TRBV28,CASSLSLGGAYDTQYF,TGTGCCAGCAGTTTATCCCTGGGGGGGGCATATGATACGCAGTATTTT
TRBJ1-2,many,TRBD1,TRBV6-1,CASSTGPTGTGSGGYTF,TGTGCCAGCAGTACAGGTCCTACCGGGACAGGGTCCGGTGGCTACACCTTC
TRBJ2-2,many,-,TRBV6-5,CASSYGGAHTGELFF,TGTGCCAGCAGTTACGGGGGGGCGCACACCGGGGAGCTGTTTTTT
TRBJ1-1,-,TRBD1,TRBV6-5,CASSYGAGGLAEAFF,TGTGCCAGCAGTTACGGGGCAGGGGGCCTTGCTGAAGCTTTCTTT
TRBJ2-1,-,-,TRBV12-3/TRBV12-4,CASSFAGYNEQFF,TGTGCCAGCAGTTTCGCGGGGTACAATGAGCAGTTCTTC
TRBJ2-1,-,-,TRBV6-5,CANTLMGLGTDNEQFF,TGTGCCAACACCTTAATGGGTCTCGGGACCGACAATGAGCAGTTCTTC